The clone carrying this T cell receptor (beta chain) has more than one count but fewer than ten. The antigen is unknown. TCR alpha and TCR beta cDNA libraries carrying sample barcodes and UMIs were produced by 5'RACE using constant-segment primers. A single record per CDR3 protein comes from TCRdb applying MiXCR to the 5' RACE reads. The table has fewer than 250,000 distinct CDR3 sequences, just over 15% seen once; the top ten hold 2.1%. These data belong to a study of T-cell memory formation after mild COVID-19. Overall study context: Across donors, TCR clusters were largely donor specific. Study findings and constraints: Those CD4+ clones that contracted were mainly in CM and EM (CD8+ ones in EMRA).

Trimming took off 1 base at V and 4 bases at J, with 19 bases between the two ends. This CDR3 spans 17 amino acids. The sample comprised PBMCs or a T cell subset sorted from them (not recorded which). This chain links TRBV12-3 or TRBV12-4 with TRBJ1-2, with a tentative D call TRBD1 (5 bases). The TCR originated in an adult woman who had mild COVID-19 (a few samples of this study predate the infection). Cell type and time point are not known. This CDR3 reads CASSLGDGLPEFYGYTF. Here the CDR3 DNA reads TGTGCCAGCAGTTTAGGGGACGGCCTCCCGGAATTCTATGGCTACACCTTC.